This T cell receptor (beta chain) was profiled in a study of blood T cell repertoires in COVID-19. Looked up from germline, CDR1 is ENHRY and CDR2 is SYGVKD. The CDR3 extends over 17 amino acids. The V segment lost 5 bases and the J segment 1 base; nucleotides outside the gene matches: 10. Measured with immunoSEQ multiplex PCR; TCRdb has only the in-frame clones, and not every one. Of 350,000 to 450,000 clones in the sample, roughly four fifths were seen once. The TCR originated in a woman aged 50 to 60 who had recovered from COVID-19. Sequencing was done on a sample of PBMCs or T cells enriched from blood (not recorded which). The chain is built from TRBV10-3 and TRBJ2-3; TRBD1 matches at 9 bases. The CDR3, as DNA: TGTGCCATCAGTAACTCTTACAGGACAGGGGGCACAGATACGCAGTATTTT. Translating it yields CAISNSYRTGGTDTQYF.